This T cell receptor (beta chain) emerged from a study of shared clonotypes between healthy human individuals. At the level of the study: Every donor yielded three CD4 naive, three CD4 memory, two CD8 naive and one CD8 memory plate. Findings and caveats of the study: Clonotype sharing across donors was expected to vary with sequencing depth.

A note on this clone: Its antigen is currently unknown.

The donor population consisted of healthy HIV-negative adults with no recent acute infections or vaccinations. The germline V and J ends were trimmed by 8 bases and 0 bases, with 13 bases remaining between them. CDR1 is MDHEN, CDR2 SYDVKM, per germline. This CDR3 region has 14 residues. Deep-level settings were used for running the assay. The data were produced by immunoSEQ multiplex PCR, yet TCRdb's version contains in-frame clones alone and is incomplete. The sample has 2.3 million or so clones, 80% to 95% seen once; the top ten hold 0.35% to 0.45%. J is TRBJ1-1 and V is TRBV28; D remains ambiguous. The material sequenced was naive CD4+ T cells from PBMCs. As to subset: CD45RA+ positively selected. This TCR was recovered from a man between 18 and 35 years old in good health. Some clones in this sample may be carry-over from other donors' samples. CDR3 coding DNA: TGTGCCAGCTTAAGGAACCGCATGAACACTGAAGCTTTCTTT. Protein product: CASLRNRMNTEAFF.